One T cell receptor (beta chain) is described in this entry. Its antigen is unknown. The data belong to a study of post-analysis software for immune sequencing data. This CDR3 has 15 amino acids. Germline trimming cut 4 bases from V and 11 bases from J; bases unmatched to any gene: 11. Germline assignment: CDR1 SGHRS and CDR2 YFSETQ. Tagging with unique molecular identifiers was a feature of the TCR beta cDNA libraries. Starting from roughly 1 to 10 million T cells, the study yielded 460,000 or so cDNA molecules. TCRdb independently ran MiXCR on the PCR reads; one entry per CDR3 protein. The sample holds some 370,000 distinct CDR3 sequences, roughly 36% seen once. Study results and caveats: Roughly five TRBV segments appeared more often in patients than in controls, and TRBV5-6, TRBV5-1 and TRBV20-1 were among these. There was significantly lower normalized Chao1 diversity in multiple sclerosis patients than in controls.

This receptor was taken from a girl between 5 and 17 years old with multiple sclerosis. This chain connects TRBV5-1 to TRBJ2-5, with TRBD2 identical over 13 bases. The sequenced material came from blood. In DNA form, the CDR3 reads TGCGCCAGCAGCCGAGGACTAGCGGGAGCCGGGGAGCAGTACTTC. Residues: CASSRGLAGAGEQYF.